The entry that follows covers one T cell receptor beta chain sequence. The sample comes from a study of blood T cell repertoires in COVID-19. Authors' methods: The authors estimated nucleated cell counts from reference gene primer amplification. The protocol was immunoSEQ multiplex PCR, while the TCRdb copy is restricted to in-frame clones and leaves out a portion. D and trimming come from the DNA, and the V and J calls and clone size come from that table. The data contain approximately 66,000 clones, 85% to 90% of them seen just once; the ten biggest clones take up about 21%. V shed 2 bases and J 3 bases; nucleotides not matched to a gene: 9. Germline CDR1 reads PRHDT; CDR2 reads FYEKMQ (reference sequence). The CDR3 contains 17 residues.

Sample: peripheral blood. This TCR was sampled from a woman between 45 and 65 years old with active or convalescent COVID-19. The chain carries TRBV13 and TRBJ2-7, with TRBD2 matching over 11 bases. CDR3 DNA sequence: TGTGCCAGCAGCTTAAGTGTAGGGACTAGCGGCCACTACGAGCAGTACTTC. As protein: CASSLSVGTSGHYEQYF.